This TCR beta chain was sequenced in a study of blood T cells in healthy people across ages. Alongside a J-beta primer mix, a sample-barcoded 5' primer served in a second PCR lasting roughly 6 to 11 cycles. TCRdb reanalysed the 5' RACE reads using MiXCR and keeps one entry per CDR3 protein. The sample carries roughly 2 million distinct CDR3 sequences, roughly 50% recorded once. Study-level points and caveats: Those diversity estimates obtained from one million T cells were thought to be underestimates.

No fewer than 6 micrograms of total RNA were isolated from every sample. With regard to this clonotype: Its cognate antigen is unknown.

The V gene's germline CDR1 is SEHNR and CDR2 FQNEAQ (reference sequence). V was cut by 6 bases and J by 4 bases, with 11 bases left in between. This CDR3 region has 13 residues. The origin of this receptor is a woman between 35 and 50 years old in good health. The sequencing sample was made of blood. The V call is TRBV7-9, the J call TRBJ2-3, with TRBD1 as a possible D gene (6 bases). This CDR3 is CASRDTGSDTQYF. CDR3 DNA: TGTGCCAGCAGAGATACAGGGTCAGATACGCAGTATTTT.